A single sample is the source of the 9 T cell receptor beta chains below, sequenced in a study of shared clonotypes between healthy human individuals. Only in-frame clones appear in the TCRdb table, and some are missing; sequencing was by immunoSEQ multiplex PCR. This table has 2 million to 2.5 million clones, roughly 95% appearing once. The specimen sequenced was naive CD4+ T cells sorted from blood. Documented subset: CD45RA+ positively selected. The origin of the receptors is a man between 18 and 35 years old in good health.

The chain links TRBV10-3 to TRBJ2-1; 9 positions match TRBD2. Trimming took 4 bases from V and 3 from J; bases not matched to a gene: 19. The length of the CDR3 is 20 residues. Germline V gene lookup returns CDR1 ENHRY and CDR2 SYGVKD. DNA for the CDR3: TGTGCCATCAGTGGCAATACGGGACTAGCCCCCCGGGACTACTACAATGAGCAGTTCTTC. This codes for CAISGNTGLAPRDYYNEQFF.

The chain employs TRBV5-1 and TRBJ2-2; 10 nucleotides line up with TRBD1. The trim removed 2 bases at V and 1 base at J, leaving 2 bases unmatched. Germline loops: CDR1 SGHRS, CDR2 YFSETQ. The CDR3 has 16 amino acids. Here the CDR3 DNA reads TGCGCCAGCAGCTTCAGGGACAGGGGGAACACCGGGGAGCTGTTTTTT. Translation gives CASSFRDRGNTGELFF.

The chain joins TRBV4-2 to TRBJ2-7, with D uncertain. The germline V and J ends were trimmed by 0 bases and 4 bases, with 13 bases remaining between them. Germline lookup yields CDR1 LGHNA and CDR2 YNFKEQ. The CDR3 is 15 residues long. The CDR3 spells CASSQDRVAPYEQYF. The CDR3, as DNA: TGTGCCAGCAGCCAAGATAGGGTAGCCCCATACGAGCAGTACTTC.

This chain's CDR3 is CASSSGAGLYF. In DNA, the CDR3 is TGTGCCAGCAGCTCAGGGGCCGGTTTATACTTC. This sequence joins TRBV7-2 and TRBJ2-7; TRBD1 might be the D (6 bases). V lost 4 bases and J lost 13, with 14 bases in between. The CDR3 runs 11 residues. Looked up from germline, CDR1 is SGHTA and CDR2 is FQGNSA. The full variable domain, rest sourced from reference TRBV7-2 and TRBJ2-7, is GAGVSQSPSNKVTEKGKDVELRCDPISGHTALYWYRQSLGQGLEFLIYFQGNSAPDKSGLPSDRFSAERTGGSVSTLTIQRTQQEDSAVYLCASSSGAGLYFGPGTRLTVT.

V is TRBV4-1 and J is TRBJ1-5, with D tentatively TRBD1 (5 bases). This CDR3 has 17 residues. The germline V gene encodes CDR1 MGHRA and CDR2 YSYEKL. V lost 4 bases, J lost 1 base, and 17 bases lay in between. The CDR3: CASSLIWDRDSNQPQHF. CDR3 coding DNA: TGCGCCAGCAGCCTCATATGGGACCGAGACAGCAATCAGCCCCAGCATTTT.

The V and J genes are TRBV6-1 and TRBJ1-3, with TRBD1 matching over 8 bases. The CDR3 runs 17 residues. Per the germline V gene, CDR1 is MNHNS and CDR2 is SASEGT. J was trimmed by 0 bases and V by 4 bases; bases with no gene match: 8. The CDR3 loop reads CASSAYQDRASGNTIYF. The CDR3 DNA reads TGTGCCAGCAGTGCTTACCAGGACAGGGCCTCTGGAAACACCATATATTTT.

The chain uses TRBV30 and TRBJ1-1, with D uncertain. The germline V gene encodes CDR1 GTSNPN and CDR2 SVGIG (reference sequence). V was pared by 8 bases and J by 1 base, with 20 bases between. This CDR3 has 15 residues. The CDR3 is CASTGPANSNTEAFF. In DNA form, the CDR3 reads TGTGCCAGCACCGGGCCAGCTAATTCGAACACTGAAGCTTTCTTT. The entire variable domain, with the rest obtained from reference TRBV30 and TRBJ1-1, is as follows: SQTIHQWPATLVQPVGSPLSLECTVEGTSNPNLYWYRQAAGRGLQLLFYSVGIGQISSEVPQNLSASRPQDRQFILSSKKLLLSDSGFYLCASTGPANSNTEAFFGQGTRLTVV.

The rearrangement links TRBV7-2 to TRBJ1-2; a possible D gene is TRBD1 (5 bases). Germline values: CDR1 SGHTA, CDR2 FQGNSA. The CDR3 extends over 17 amino acids. The ends were cut back, 1 base at V and 7 bases at J, with 22 bases in the middle. The CDR3 DNA reads TGTGCCAGCAGCTTAGTGCCGCCAGGGACCTCGTCCTCTGGCTACACCTTC. This sequence encodes CASSLVPPGTSSSGYTF.

The rearrangement uses TRBV6-5 and TRBJ2-2; D unresolved. V lost 7 bases and J lost 2, with 14 bases in between. Looked up from germline, CDR1 is MNHEY and CDR2 is SVGAGI. There are 15 residues in the CDR3. The CDR3 DNA sequence: TGTGCCAGCATAAGTCGCTCCCCAAACACCGGGGAGCTGTTTTTT. Translating it yields CASISRSPNTGELFF.